These 11 T cell receptor beta chains came from one sample sequenced in a study of cytomegalovirus exposure and HLA in healthy donors. 13 Jbeta primers and 60 Vbeta primers were used for the PCR. The table came from immunoSEQ multiplex PCR; TCRdb's copy has only in-frame clones and leaves some out. The repertoire holds about 270,000 clones, with roughly 70% as singletons. The sample comprised PBMCs. These TCRs come from a female donor in good health and CMV-seronegative.

The genes are TRBV27 and TRBJ2-2; TRBD1 agrees at 7 bases. The CDR3 totals 15 residues. J lost 4 bases, V lost 7 bases, and 9 bases had no gene match. Germline lookup yields CDR1 MNHEY and CDR2 SMNVEV (reference sequence). The CDR3 loop is CASKLTGTSTGELFF. The CDR3 region has the DNA TGTGCCAGCAAATTGACAGGGACGAGCACCGGGGAGCTGTTTTTT.

V is TRBV5-5 and J is TRBJ2-3; 12 bases match TRBD2. The CDR3 is made up of 17 amino acids. In germline, CDR1 is SGHKS, CDR2 YYEKEE (reference sequence). Germline trimming cut 1 base from V and 3 bases from J; bases unmatched to any gene: 6. The CDR3 here is CASSLIAGTSGTDTQYF. CDR3 bases: TGTGCCAGCAGCTTGATAGCCGGGACTAGCGGGACAGATACGCAGTATTTT. Full variable domain (missing parts from reference TRBV5-5 and TRBJ2-3): DAGVTQSPTHLIKTRGQQVTLRCSPISGHKSVSWYQQVLGQGPQFIFQYYEKEERGRGNFPDRFSARQFPNYSSELNVNALLLGDSALYLCASSLIAGTSGTDTQYFGPGTRLTVL.

J is TRBJ1-5 and V is TRBV10-3; D may be TRBD1 (6 bases). Deletions cut 3 bases from V and 5 bases from J, with 14 bases between. The germline V gene encodes CDR1 ENHRY and CDR2 SYGVKD. This CDR3 is built from 15 residues. The chain's CDR3 is CAISDPVAGDQPQHF. In DNA form, the CDR3 reads TGTGCCATCAGTGACCCGGTGGCAGGGGATCAGCCCCAGCATTTT.

The chain links TRBV30 to TRBJ1-1, with D possibly matching TRBD1 (6 bases). This CDR3 has 13 amino acids. Germline CDR1 GTSNPN, CDR2 SVGIG (reference sequence). The germline V and J ends were trimmed by 0 bases and 10 bases, with 15 bases remaining between them. As DNA, the CDR3 is TGTGCCTGGAGTGTGGGTTATAGCAGGGGAGCTTTCTTT. Its protein is CAWSVGYSRGAFF. Based on the CDR3 plus reference TRBV30 and TRBJ1-1, the full variable domain is SQTIHQWPATLVQPVGSPLSLECTVEGTSNPNLYWYRQAAGRGLQLLFYSVGIGQISSEVPQNLSASRPQDRQFILSSKKLLLSDSGFYLCAWSVGYSRGAFFGQGTRLTVV.

The V and J genes are TRBV11-2 and TRBJ2-5, with 10 bases aligning to TRBD2. Trimming cost V 0 bases and J 1 base; bases outside gene matches: 8. In germline, CDR1 is SGHAT, CDR2 FQNNGV. The CDR3 runs to 18 residues. In nucleotides, the CDR3 is TGTGCCAGCAGCTTAGAGGTTAGCGGGAGGCCCCTCCAAGAGACCCAGTACTTC. Encoded protein: CASSLEVSGRPLQETQYF.

This clone has a single count. V is TRBV14 and J is TRBJ1-1; possible D gene TRBD1, 6 bases. The germline gives CDR1 SGHDN, CDR2 FVKESK. The CDR3 contains 15 residues. The V and J ends lost 1 base and 6 bases respectively, with 15 bases between them. In nucleotides, the CDR3 is TGTGCCAGCAGCCAAGGGGAGACAGGCCGTCCTGAAGCTTTCTTT. Protein sequence: CASSQGETGRPEAFF.

The V call is TRBV4-2, the J call TRBJ2-7; TRBD2 agrees at 10 bases. The CDR3 is made up of 16 amino acids. Germline CDR1 and CDR2: LGHNA and YNFKEQ. V was clipped by 2 bases and J by 1 base; unmatched bases: 5. The CDR3 spells CASSQITSGASYEQYF. The CDR3 DNA follows: TGTGCCAGCAGCCAAATTACTAGCGGGGCATCCTACGAGCAGTACTTC.

V and J are TRBV27 and TRBJ2-7; D call uncertain. The CDR3 covers 15 residues. Per the germline V gene, CDR1 is MNHEY and CDR2 is SMNVEV (reference sequence). Trimming took 2 bases from V and 2 from J, leaving 13 bases between them. For the CDR3, the DNA is TGTGCCAGCAGTTTAAAAGGCCAGGTAACCTACGAGCAGTACTTC. Translated, it gives CASSLKGQVTYEQYF.

The chain combines TRBV6-5 with TRBJ2-3; 13 bases are a match to TRBD2. This CDR3 contains 15 residues. CDR1 is MNHEY and CDR2 is SVGAGI in the germline V gene. The trim removed 6 bases at V and 6 bases at J, leaving 6 bases unmatched. For the CDR3, the DNA is TGTGCCAGCAGGGGAGGACTAGCGGGAGCGGATACGCAGTATTTT. Its protein product is CASRGGLAGADTQYF.

This clone has more than one count but fewer than ten. The genes are TRBV4-2 and TRBJ2-3; 12 nucleotides match TRBD1. The CDR3 sequence is 15 residues long. Germline V CDR1 and CDR2: LGHNA, YNFKEQ. J gave up 6 bases and V 4 bases, and 5 bases lay outside the gene matches. The CDR3 bases are TGTGCCAGCAGCCCCCGGGACAGGGGGCTGGATACGCAGTATTTT. Its protein product is CASSPRDRGLDTQYF.

The V and J genes are TRBV7-9 and TRBJ1-5, with a tentative D call TRBD1 (5 bases). Germline lookup yields CDR1 SEHNR and CDR2 FQNEAQ (reference sequence). The V end lost 2 bases, the J end lost 4 bases, and 12 bases lay between the germline ends. This CDR3 comprises 15 residues. CDR3 amino acids: CASSLYGTENQPQHF. The CDR3 nucleotides read TGTGCCAGCAGCTTATACGGGACTGAGAATCAGCCCCAGCATTTT.